Below are 4 T cell receptor beta chains sequenced from a single sample in a study of T-cell reconstitution after alpha-beta-depleted transplantation in children (dated by TCRdb to 2016 to 2017). This specimen's treatment or condition label, interpreted: allogeneic hematopoietic cell transplantation with graft depleted of TCRalphabeta T cells and CD19 B cells. The method behind the library was PCR. TCRdb names Illumina HiSeq 2500 as the instrument used. Molecular barcoding was employed in the preparation of TCR libraries, with unique molecular identifiers being used to normalize TCRbeta repertoire quantification. TCRdb passed the public sequencing reads through fastp at Q25 and MiXCR, retaining productive beta sequences. When rows share a CDR3 protein, they turn into one entry using the most common DNA and genes. The sample table contains fewer than 550,000 distinct CDR3 sequences; only one count was recorded for around 15% of them. About 32% of the sample lies in the top ten.

The source was PBMCs, mostly from graft donor cells, collected 360 days after TCRalphabeta/CD19-depleted stem cell transplant. The receptors originated from a boy in the first two years of life who had a stem cell transplant for Wiskott-Aldrich syndrome, so the T cells may come from the graft donor.

This clonotype was counted only a few times. The chain carries TRBV28 and TRBJ1-1; tentatively, D is TRBD1 (5 bases). The V and J ends lost 10 bases and 5 bases respectively, with 20 bases between them. The length of the CDR3 is 14 residues. Germline values: CDR1 MDHEN, CDR2 SYDVKM. The CDR3 spells CATPNGGPWTEAFF. DNA for the CDR3: TGTGCCACGCCGAACGGGGGTCCGTGGACTGAAGCTTTCTTT.

The chain joins TRBV20-1 to TRBJ2-1, with D maybe TRBD2 (5 bases). V dropped 1 base and J dropped 2 bases, with 15 bases sitting between them. There are 16 residues in the CDR3. Germline V gene data show CDR1 as DFQATT and CDR2 as SNEGSKA (reference sequence). Here the CDR3 reads CSARGMGSAPYNEQFF. In DNA form, the CDR3 reads TGCAGTGCTAGAGGAATGGGTAGCGCGCCCTACAATGAGCAGTTCTTC.

The table lists this clonotype with a few counts. The rearrangement links TRBV12-3 or TRBV12-4 to TRBJ2-6, with 7 nucleotides matching TRBD2. J gave up 2 bases and V 2 bases, and 3 bases lay outside the gene matches. This CDR3 comprises 16 residues. This CDR3 reads CASSLRGEAGANVLTF. As DNA, the CDR3 is TGTGCCAGCAGTTTACGGGGGGAGGCTGGGGCCAACGTCCTGACTTTC.

The V call is TRBV11-1, the J call TRBJ2-3; 9 positions match TRBD2. Germline V gives CDR1 SGHAT, CDR2 FQDESV (reference sequence). This CDR3 spans 18 amino acids. V was clipped by 2 bases and J by 0 bases; unmatched bases: 9. CDR3 protein: CASSLNSHAGGSTDTQYF. The CDR3 coding sequence is TGTGCCAGCAGCTTAAATTCCCACGCGGGGGGGAGCACAGATACGCAGTATTTT. Together with reference TRBV11-1 and TRBJ2-3, the CDR3 gives the full variable domain: EAEVAQSPRYKITEKSQAVAFWCDPISGHATLYWYRQILGQGPELLVQFQDESVVDDSQLPKDRFSAERLKGVDSTLKIQPAELGDSAMYLCASSLNSHAGGSTDTQYFGPGTRLTVL.